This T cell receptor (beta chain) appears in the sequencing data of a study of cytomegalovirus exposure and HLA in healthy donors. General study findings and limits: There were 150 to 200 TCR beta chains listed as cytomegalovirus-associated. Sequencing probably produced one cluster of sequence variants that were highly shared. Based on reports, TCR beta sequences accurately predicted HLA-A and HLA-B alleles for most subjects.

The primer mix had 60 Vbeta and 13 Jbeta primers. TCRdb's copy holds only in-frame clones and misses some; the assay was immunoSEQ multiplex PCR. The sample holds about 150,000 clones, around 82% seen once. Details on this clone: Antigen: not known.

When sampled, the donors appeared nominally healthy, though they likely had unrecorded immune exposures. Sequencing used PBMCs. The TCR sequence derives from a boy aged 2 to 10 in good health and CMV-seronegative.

CDR3 in DNA: TGTGCCAGCAGTCGACTGGCCCCAGGGGAGACTGAAGCTTTCTTT. Translated, it gives CASSRLAPGETEAFF. The V call is TRBV28, the J call TRBJ1-1, with D possibly matching TRBD1 (6 bases). Germline lookup yields CDR1 MDHEN and CDR2 SYDVKM. The CDR3 is 15 residues long. Trimming shortened V by 5 bases and J by 5 bases, and 18 bases separated the two germline ends.